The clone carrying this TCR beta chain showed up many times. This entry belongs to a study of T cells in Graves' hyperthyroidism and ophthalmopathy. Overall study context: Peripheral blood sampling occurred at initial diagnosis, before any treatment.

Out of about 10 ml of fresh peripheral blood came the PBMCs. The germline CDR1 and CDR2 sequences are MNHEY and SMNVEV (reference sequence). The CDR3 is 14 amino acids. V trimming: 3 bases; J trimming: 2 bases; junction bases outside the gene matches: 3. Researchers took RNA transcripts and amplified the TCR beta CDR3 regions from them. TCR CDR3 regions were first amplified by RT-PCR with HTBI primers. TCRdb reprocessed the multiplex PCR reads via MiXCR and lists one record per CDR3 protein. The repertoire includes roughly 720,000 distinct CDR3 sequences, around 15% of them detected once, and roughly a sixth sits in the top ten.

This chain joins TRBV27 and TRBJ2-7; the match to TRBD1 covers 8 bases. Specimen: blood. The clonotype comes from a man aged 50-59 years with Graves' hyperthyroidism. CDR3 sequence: CASSFDRGAYEQYF. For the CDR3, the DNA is TGTGCCAGCAGTTTCGACAGGGGTGCCTACGAGCAGTACTTC.